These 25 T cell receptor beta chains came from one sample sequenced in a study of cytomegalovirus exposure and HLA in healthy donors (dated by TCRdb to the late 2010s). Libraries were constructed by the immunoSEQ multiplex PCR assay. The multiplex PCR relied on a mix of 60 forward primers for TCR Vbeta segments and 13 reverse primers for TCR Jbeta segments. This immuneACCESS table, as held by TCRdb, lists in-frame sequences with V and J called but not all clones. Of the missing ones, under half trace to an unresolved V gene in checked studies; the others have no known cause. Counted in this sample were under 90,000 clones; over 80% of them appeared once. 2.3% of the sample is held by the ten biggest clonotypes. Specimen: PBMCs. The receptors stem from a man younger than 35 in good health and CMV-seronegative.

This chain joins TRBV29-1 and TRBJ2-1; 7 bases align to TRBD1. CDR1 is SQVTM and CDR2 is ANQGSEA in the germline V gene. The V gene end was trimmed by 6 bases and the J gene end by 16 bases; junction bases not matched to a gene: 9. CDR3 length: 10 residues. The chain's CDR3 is CSVFGQGVFF. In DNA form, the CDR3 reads TGCAGCGTCTTTGGGCAGGGGGTATTCTTC.

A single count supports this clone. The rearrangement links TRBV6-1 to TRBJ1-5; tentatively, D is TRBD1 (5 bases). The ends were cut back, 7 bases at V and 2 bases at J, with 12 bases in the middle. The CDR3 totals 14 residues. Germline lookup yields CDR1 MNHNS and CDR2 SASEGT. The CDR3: CASIRGGGNQPQHF. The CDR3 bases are TGTGCCAGCATTAGGGGTGGGGGCAATCAGCCCCAGCATTTT.

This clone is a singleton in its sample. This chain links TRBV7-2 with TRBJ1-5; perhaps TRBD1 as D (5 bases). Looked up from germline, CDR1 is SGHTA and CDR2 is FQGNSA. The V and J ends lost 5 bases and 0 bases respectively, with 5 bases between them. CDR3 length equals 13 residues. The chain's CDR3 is CASSRGSNQPQHF. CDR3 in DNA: TGTGCCAGCAGCAGGGGTAGCAATCAGCCCCAGCATTTT.

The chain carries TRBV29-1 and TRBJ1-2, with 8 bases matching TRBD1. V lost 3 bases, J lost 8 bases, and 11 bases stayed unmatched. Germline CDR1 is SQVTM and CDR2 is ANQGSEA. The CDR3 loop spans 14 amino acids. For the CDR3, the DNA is TGCAGCGTTGAGAAGGGGGGACAGGAAGGAGGCTACACCTTC. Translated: CSVEKGGQEGGYTF.

The chain's CDR3 is CASSFRGTAPQPQHF. As DNA, the CDR3 is TGTGCCAGCAGTTTCCGAGGGACAGCCCCTCAGCCCCAGCATTTT. V is TRBV28 and J is TRBJ1-5; 7 nucleotides align to TRBD1. The CDR3 length is 15 residues. Germline V gene sequence: CDR1 MDHEN, CDR2 SYDVKM. Germline trimming cut 3 bases from V and 6 bases from J; bases unmatched to any gene: 8.

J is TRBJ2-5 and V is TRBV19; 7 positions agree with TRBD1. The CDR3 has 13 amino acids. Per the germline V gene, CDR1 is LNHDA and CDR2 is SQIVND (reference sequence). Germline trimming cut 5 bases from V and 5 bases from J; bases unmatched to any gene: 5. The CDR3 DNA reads TGTGCCAGTAGTCAGACCAGGGGGGAGACCCAGTACTTC. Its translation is CASSQTRGETQYF.

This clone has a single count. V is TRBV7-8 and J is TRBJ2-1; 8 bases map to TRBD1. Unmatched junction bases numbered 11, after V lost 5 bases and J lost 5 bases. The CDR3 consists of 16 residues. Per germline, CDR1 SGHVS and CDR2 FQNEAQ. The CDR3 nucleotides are TGTGCCAGCAGCGCCGGGACAGGTCGGTCCAACAATGAGCAGTTCTTC. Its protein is CASSAGTGRSNNEQFF.

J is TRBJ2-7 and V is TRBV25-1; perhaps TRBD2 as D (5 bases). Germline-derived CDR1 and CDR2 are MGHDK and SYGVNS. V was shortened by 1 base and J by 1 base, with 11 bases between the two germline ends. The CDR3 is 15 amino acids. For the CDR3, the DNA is TGTGCCAGCAGTGAATTTGGCGGGCGGTCCTACGAGCAGTACTTC. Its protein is CASSEFGGRSYEQYF.

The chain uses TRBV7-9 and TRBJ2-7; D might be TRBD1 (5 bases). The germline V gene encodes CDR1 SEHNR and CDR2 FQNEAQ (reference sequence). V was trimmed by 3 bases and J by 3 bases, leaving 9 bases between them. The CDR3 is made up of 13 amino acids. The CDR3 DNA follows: TGTGCCAGCAGCTTTACAGGAAACTACGAGCAGTACTTC. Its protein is CASSFTGNYEQYF.

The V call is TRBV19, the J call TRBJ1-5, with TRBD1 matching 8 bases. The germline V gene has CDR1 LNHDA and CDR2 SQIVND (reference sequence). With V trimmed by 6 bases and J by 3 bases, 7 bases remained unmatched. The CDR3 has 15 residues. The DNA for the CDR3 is TGTGCCAGTAGGAGGGCAGGGGGCCCCAATCAGCCCCAGCATTTT. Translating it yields CASRRAGGPNQPQHF.

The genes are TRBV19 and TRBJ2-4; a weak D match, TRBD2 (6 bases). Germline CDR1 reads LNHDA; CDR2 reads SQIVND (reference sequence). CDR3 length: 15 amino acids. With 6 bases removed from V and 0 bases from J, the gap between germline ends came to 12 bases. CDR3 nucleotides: TGTGCCAGTAGCTCGGGCGGGATAGCCAAAAACATTCAGTACTTC. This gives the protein CASSSGGIAKNIQYF. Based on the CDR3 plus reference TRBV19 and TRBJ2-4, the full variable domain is DGGITQSPKYLFRKEGQNVTLSCEQNLNHDAMYWYRQDPGQGLRLIYYSQIVNDFQKGDIAEGYSVSREKKESFPLTVTSAQKNPTAFYLCASSSGGIAKNIQYFGAGTRLSVL.

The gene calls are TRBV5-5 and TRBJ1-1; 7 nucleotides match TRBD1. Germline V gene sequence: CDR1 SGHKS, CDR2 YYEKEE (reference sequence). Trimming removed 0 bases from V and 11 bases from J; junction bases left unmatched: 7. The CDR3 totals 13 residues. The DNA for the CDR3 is TGTGCCAGCAGCTTGGGACAGGGACTTCAGGCTTTCTTT. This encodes CASSLGQGLQAFF. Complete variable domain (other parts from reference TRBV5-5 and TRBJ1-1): DAGVTQSPTHLIKTRGQQVTLRCSPISGHKSVSWYQQVLGQGPQFIFQYYEKEERGRGNFPDRFSARQFPNYSSELNVNALLLGDSALYLCASSLGQGLQAFFGQGTRLTVV.

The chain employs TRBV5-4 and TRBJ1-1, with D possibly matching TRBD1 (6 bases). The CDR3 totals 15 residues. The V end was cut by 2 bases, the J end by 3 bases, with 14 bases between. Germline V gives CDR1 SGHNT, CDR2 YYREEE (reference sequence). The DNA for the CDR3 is TGTGCCAGCAGCTTACAGGGTGTGTTTGACACTGAAGCTTTCTTT. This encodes CASSLQGVFDTEAFF. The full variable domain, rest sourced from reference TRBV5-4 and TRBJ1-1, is ETGVTQSPTHLIKTRGQQVTLRCSSQSGHNTVSWYQQALGQGPQFIFQYYREEENGRGNFPPRFSGLQFPNYSSELNVNALELDDSALYLCASSLQGVFDTEAFFGQGTRLTVV.

The CDR3 is CATSRDYSNSPLHF. The CDR3 region has the DNA TGTGCCACCAGCAGAGATTACTCTAATTCACCCCTCCACTTT. This chain connects TRBV15 to TRBJ1-6; D unclear. The germline CDR1 and CDR2 sequences are LNHNV and YYDKDF (reference sequence). The CDR3 is made up of 14 amino acids. The V and J ends lost 0 bases and 6 bases respectively, with 6 bases between them.

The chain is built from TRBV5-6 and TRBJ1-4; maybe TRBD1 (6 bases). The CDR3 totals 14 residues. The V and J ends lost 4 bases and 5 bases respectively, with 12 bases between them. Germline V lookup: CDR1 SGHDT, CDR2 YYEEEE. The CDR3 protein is CASSPTGRNEKLFF. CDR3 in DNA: TGTGCCAGCAGCCCTACAGGGCGAAATGAAAAACTGTTTTTT.

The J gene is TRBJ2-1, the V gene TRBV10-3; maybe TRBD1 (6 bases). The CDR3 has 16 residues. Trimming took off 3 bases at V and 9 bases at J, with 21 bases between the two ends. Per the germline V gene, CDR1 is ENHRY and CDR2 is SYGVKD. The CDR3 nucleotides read TGTGCCATCAGTGATACCGGACAGTCGATTTGGGGTGAGCAGTTCTTC. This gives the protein CAISDTGQSIWGEQFF.

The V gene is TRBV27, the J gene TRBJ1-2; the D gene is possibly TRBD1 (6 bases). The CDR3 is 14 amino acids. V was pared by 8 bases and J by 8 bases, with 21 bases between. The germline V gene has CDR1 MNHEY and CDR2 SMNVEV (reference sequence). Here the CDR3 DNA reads TGTGCCAGCTCAAGCAAACAGGGAACCAACGGCTACACCTTC. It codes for CASSSKQGTNGYTF.

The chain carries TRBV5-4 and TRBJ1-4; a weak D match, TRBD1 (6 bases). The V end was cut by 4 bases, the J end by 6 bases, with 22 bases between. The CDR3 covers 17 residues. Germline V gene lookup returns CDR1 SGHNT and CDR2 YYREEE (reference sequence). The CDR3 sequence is CASSRDPFTGSDEKLFF. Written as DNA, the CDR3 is TGTGCCAGCAGCCGCGACCCCTTCACAGGGTCAGATGAAAAACTGTTTTTT.

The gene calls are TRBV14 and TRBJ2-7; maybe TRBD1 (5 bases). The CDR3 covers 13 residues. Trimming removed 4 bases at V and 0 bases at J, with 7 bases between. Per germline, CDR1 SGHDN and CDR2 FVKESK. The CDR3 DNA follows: TGTGCCAGCAGCCGACAGAGCTCCTACGAGCAGTACTTC. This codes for CASSRQSSYEQYF.

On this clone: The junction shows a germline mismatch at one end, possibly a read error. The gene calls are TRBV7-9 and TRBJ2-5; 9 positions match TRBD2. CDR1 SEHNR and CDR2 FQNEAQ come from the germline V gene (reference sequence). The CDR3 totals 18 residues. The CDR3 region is CSSSHPPLAGNVRETQYF. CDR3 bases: TGTTCCAGCAGCCACCCTCCCCTAGCGGGGAATGTCCGAGAGACCCAGTACTTC. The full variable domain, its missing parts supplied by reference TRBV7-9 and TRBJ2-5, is DTGVSQNPRHKITKRGQNVTFRCDPISEHNRLYWYRQTLGQGPEFLTYFQNEAQLEKSRLLSDRFSAERPKGSFSTLEIQRTEQGDSAMYLCSSSHPPLAGNVRETQYFGPGTRLLVL.

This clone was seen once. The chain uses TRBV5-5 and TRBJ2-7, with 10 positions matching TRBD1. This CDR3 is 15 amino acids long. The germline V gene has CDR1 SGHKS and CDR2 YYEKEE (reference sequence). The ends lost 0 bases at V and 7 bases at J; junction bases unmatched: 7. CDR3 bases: TGTGCCAGCAGCTTGGTCGGACAGGGGGTGAAAGAGCAGTACTTC. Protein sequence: CASSLVGQGVKEQYF.

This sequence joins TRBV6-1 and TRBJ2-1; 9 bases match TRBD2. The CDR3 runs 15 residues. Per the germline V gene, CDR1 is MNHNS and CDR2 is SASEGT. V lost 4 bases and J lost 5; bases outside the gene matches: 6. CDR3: CASSVLAGRNNEQFF. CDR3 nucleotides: TGTGCCAGCAGTGTTCTAGCGGGAAGGAACAATGAGCAGTTCTTC.

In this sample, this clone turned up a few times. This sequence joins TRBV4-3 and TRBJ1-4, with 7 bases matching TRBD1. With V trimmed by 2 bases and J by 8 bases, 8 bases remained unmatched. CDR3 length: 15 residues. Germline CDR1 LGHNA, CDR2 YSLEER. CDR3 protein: CASSQQDRVWEKLFF. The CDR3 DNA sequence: TGCGCCAGCAGCCAACAAGACAGGGTCTGGGAAAAACTGTTTTTT.

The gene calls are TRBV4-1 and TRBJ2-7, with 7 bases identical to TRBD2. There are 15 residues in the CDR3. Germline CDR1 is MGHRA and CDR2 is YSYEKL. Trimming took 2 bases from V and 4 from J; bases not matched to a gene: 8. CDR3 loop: CASSQIGTTWYEQYF. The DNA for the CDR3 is TGCGCCAGCAGCCAAATAGGGACTACCTGGTACGAGCAGTACTTC.

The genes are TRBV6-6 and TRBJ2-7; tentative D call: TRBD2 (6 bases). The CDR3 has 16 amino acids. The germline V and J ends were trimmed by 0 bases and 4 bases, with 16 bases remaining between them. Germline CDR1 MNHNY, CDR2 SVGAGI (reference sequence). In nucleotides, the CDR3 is TGTGCCAGCAGTTACTCCTTCGCGACGGGGGAATACGAGCAGTACTTC. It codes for CASSYSFATGEYEQYF.